These T cell receptor beta chains were read from a single sample in a study of Ad26.COV2.S vaccination and SARS-CoV-2 variants. Method: immunoSEQ multiplex PCR; TCRdb's copy keeps in-frame clones and lacks some. The sample records 300,000 to 400,000 clones, 75% to 90% being singletons. This specimen was peripheral blood, taken in a trial of Ad26.COV2.S vaccine versus placebo. The receptors here all came from a person aged 18 to 65 who received the Ad26.COV2.S COVID-19 vaccine or a placebo. CDR3s include the opening cysteine and the closing phenylalanine or tryptophan. Each record gives: D gene, V gene, clone size, J gene, CDR3 DNA, CDR3 protein. The D gene is left open where the match is weak. A row's size may be missing; if present it is once, few, many or a size class.

>-|TRBV28|few|TRBJ1-3
TGTGCCAGCAGGGGCGGAAACACCATATATTTT
CASRGGNTIYF
>-|TRBV18|-|TRBJ2-7
TGTGCCAGCTCACCATTACAGGGACCTACCTACGAGCAGTACTTC
CASSPLQGPTYEQYF
>-|TRBV28|-|TRBJ2-7
TGTGCCAGCAGCCTCGACGGCTACGAGCAGTACTTC
CASSLDGYEQYF
>-|TRBV18|-|TRBJ2-1
TGTGCCAGCTCACCAATTACCGGGCTCTACAATGAGCAGTTCTTC
CASSPITGLYNEQFF
>TRBD1|TRBV27|-|TRBJ1-1
TGTGCCAGCAGTTCGACAGGGAAGACTGAAGCTTTCTTT
CASSSTGKTEAFF
>TRBD1|TRBV18|-|TRBJ1-1
TGTGCCAGCTCTCCGACAGGGGAGGACACTGAAGCTTTCTTT
CASSPTGEDTEAFF
>-|TRBV4-3|-|TRBJ1-4
TGCGCCAGCAGCCAAGGAGCAGGGCGGCGAGAAAAACTGTTTTTT
CASSQGAGRREKLFF
>-|TRBV5-1|-|TRBJ1-5
TGCGCCAGCAGCTTGGGGGCCCTTGGCAATCAGCCCCAGCATTTT
CASSLGALGNQPQHF
>TRBD1|TRBV18|-|TRBJ1-1
TGTGCCAGCTCTCAGGGGGGGAGACTTATGAACACTGAAGCTTTCTTT
CASSQGGRLMNTEAFF
>-|TRBV4-1|-|TRBJ2-1
TGCGCCAGCAGCCAAGATGGCGGGTCCAGCTCCTACAATGAGCAGTTCTTC
CASSQDGGSSSYNEQFF
>TRBD2|TRBV7-9|-|TRBJ2-1
TGTGCCAGCAGCTTAGCAGCGGGGCTCTCCTACAATGAGCAGTTCTTC
CASSLAAGLSYNEQFF
>TRBD1|TRBV5-1|-|TRBJ1-2
TGCGCCAGCAGCTGGACCGGGACAGGGGGCGCGGGTGGCTACACCTTC
CASSWTGTGGAGGYTF
>TRBD2|TRBV6-6|-|TRBJ2-7
TGTGCCAGCAGCCCTAGCGGGCTGAGCTCCTACGAGCAGTACTTC
CASSPSGLSSYEQYF
>-|TRBV28|-|TRBJ2-1
TGTGCCAGCAGTTCGACCCTGAGCTCCTACAATGAGCAGTTCTTC
CASSSTLSSYNEQFF
>-|TRBV4-1|-|TRBJ2-3
TGCGCCAGCAGCCACCTATTTCTAGATACGCAGTATTTT
CASSHLFLDTQYF
>TRBD2|TRBV20-1|-|TRBJ2-2
TGCAGTGCTAGTGCGTTAGCGGGGGAGAACACCGGGGAGCTGTTTTTT
CSASALAGENTGELFF
>-|TRBV7-2|-|TRBJ1-6
TGTGCCAGCAGCGGGTGGGTGAATTCACCCCTCCACTTT
CASSGWVNSPLHF
>TRBD1|TRBV27|-|TRBJ1-5
TGTGCCAGCAGTAGACAGGGGCTCATAGAGCCCCAGCATTTT
CASSRQGLIEPQHF
>-|TRBV11-3|many|TRBJ2-1
TGTGCCAGCAGCTTAATGGAGGGGAATGAGCAGTTCTTC
CASSLMEGNEQFF
>TRBD2|TRBV7-8|-|TRBJ2-1
TGTGCCAGCAGGCTAGCGGGAGGGAGGTCCTACAATGAGCAGTTCTTC
CASRLAGGRSYNEQFF
>-|TRBV6-5|-|TRBJ1-6
TGTGCCAGCTTACCGGAGAGCTCCTATAATTCACCCCTCCACTTT
CASLPESSYNSPLHF
>-|TRBV18|once|TRBJ1-3
TGTGCCAGCTCACCGGAGGGAAACACCATATATTTT
CASSPEGNTIYF
>-|TRBV24-1|once|TRBJ2-7
TGTGCCACCAGTGATTTCAGAGTACCGGACGAGCAGTACTTC
CATSDFRVPDEQYF
>-|TRBV7-9|-|TRBJ2-1
TGTGCCAGCAGCTTAGTGGGGACCTCCCCCTACAATGAGCAGTTCTTC
CASSLVGTSPYNEQFF
>TRBD1|TRBV25-1|-|TRBJ1-4
TGTGCCAGCAGTGAATCCCCCCGACAGGGGGTGGTTGAAAAACTGTTTTTT
CASSESPRQGVVEKLFF
>-|TRBV5-6|-|TRBJ1-1
TGTGCCAGCAGCTTGGAGATGGGTAACACTGAAGCTTTCTTT
CASSLEMGNTEAFF
>-|TRBV28|-|TRBJ1-1
TGTGCCACCAAACAGGGGAACACTGAAGCTTTCTTT
CATKQGNTEAFF
>-|TRBV5-1|few|TRBJ2-3
TGCGCCAGCAGCTTGGCCGCGGGCACAGATACGCAGTATTTT
CASSLAAGTDTQYF
>-|TRBV7-9|few|TRBJ2-2
TGTGCCAGCAGCTCGGTCGGGATCACCGGGGAGCTGTTTTTT
CASSSVGITGELFF
>TRBD1|TRBV29-1|few|TRBJ1-1
TGCAGCGCCGATGGACAGGCAATCACTGAAGCTTTCTTT
CSADGQAITEAFF
>TRBD1|TRBV28|-|TRBJ2-7
TGTGCCAGCAGTTCCCCCGACAGGGATGAGTACGAGCAGTACTTC
CASSSPDRDEYEQYF
>-|TRBV29-1|-|TRBJ2-3
TGCAGCGTAGCCCCCGGACAGAGCACAGATACGCAGTATTTT
CSVAPGQSTDTQYF